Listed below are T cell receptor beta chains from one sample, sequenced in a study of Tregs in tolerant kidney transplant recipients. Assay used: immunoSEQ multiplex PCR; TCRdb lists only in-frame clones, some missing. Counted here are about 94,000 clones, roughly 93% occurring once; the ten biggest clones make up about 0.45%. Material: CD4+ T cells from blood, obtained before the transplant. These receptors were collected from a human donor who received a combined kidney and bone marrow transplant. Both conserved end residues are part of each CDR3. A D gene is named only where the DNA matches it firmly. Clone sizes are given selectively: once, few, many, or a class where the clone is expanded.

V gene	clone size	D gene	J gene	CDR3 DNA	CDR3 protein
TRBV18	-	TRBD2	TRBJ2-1	TGTGCCAGCTCACCCTCTAGACGGGGGGGCGGTGATGAGCAGTTCTTC	CASSPSRRGGGDEQFF
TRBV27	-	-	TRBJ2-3	TGTGCCAGCAGTCACAGGGTCCCCCTGACAGATACGCAGTATTTT	CASSHRVPLTDTQYF
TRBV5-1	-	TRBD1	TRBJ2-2	TGCGCCAGCAGCTTACGGACAGGGGGAGACACCGGGGAGCTGTTTTTT	CASSLRTGGDTGELFF
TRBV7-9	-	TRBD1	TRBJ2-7	TGTGCCAGCAGCCCAGGGACAGGGGGTTTCTACGAGCAGTACTTC	CASSPGTGGFYEQYF
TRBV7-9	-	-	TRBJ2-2	TGTGCCAGCAGCTTGGGTCTGGAGACGAACACCGGGGAGCTGTTTTTT	CASSLGLETNTGELFF
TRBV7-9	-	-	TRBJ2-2	TGTGCCAGCAGCCCCCGGGGAGGAAGGGGCACCGGGGAGCTGTTTTTT	CASSPRGGRGTGELFF
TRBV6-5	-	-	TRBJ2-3	TGTGCCAGCAGTCCCTCTCTAGGCACAGATACGCAGTATTTT	CASSPSLGTDTQYF
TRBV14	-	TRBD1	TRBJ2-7	TGTGCCAGCAGCCACGACAGGGGCCGGGCTATCTACGAGCAGTACTTC	CASSHDRGRAIYEQYF
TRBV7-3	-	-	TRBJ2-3	TGTGCCAGCAGCTTGGGGGCTAGCACAGATATGCAGTATTTT	CASSLGASTDMQYF
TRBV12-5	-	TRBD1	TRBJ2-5	TGTGCTAGTGGTGCCCACCGCGACAGGGGTTTGGAGACCCAGTACTTC	CASGAHRDRGLETQYF
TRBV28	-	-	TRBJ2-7	TGTGCCAGCAACTCAGGGGTAATATTCGAGCAGTACTTC	CASNSGVIFEQYF
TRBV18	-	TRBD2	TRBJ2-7	TGTGCCAGCTCGCCACTAGCGGGAGCATCCTACGAGCAGTACTTC	CASSPLAGASYEQYF
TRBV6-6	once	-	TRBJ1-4	TGTGCCAGCAGTTACACCCCAGGGAATCGTGGAGAAAAACTGTTTTTT	CASSYTPGNRGEKLFF
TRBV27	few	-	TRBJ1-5	TGTGCCAGCGGAGGGGTCGGGGAGCCCCAGCATTTT	CASGGVGEPQHF
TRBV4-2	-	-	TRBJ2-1	TGTGCCAGCAGCCAAGAAAGGCAAGCAACTAGCTACAATGAGCAGTTCTTC	CASSQERQATSYNEQFF
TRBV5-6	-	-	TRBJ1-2	TGTGCCAGCAGCTTCCGGGGGAACTATGGCTACACCTTC	CASSFRGNYGYTF
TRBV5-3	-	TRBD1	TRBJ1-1	TGTGCCAGAAGCATGAACAGGGGGCGAGTGAACACTGAAGCTTTCTTT	CARSMNRGRVNTEAFF
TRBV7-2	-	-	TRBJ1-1	TGTGCCAGCAGCATGAGCGGGAGGAGCACTGAAGCTTTCTTT	CASSMSGRSTEAFF
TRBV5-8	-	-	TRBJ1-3	TGTGCCAGCAGCTTCCCCGGTAGAAACACCATATATTTT	CASSFPGRNTIYF
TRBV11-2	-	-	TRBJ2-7	TGTGCCAGCAGCTTTGTCCCGCAGGGGCAGTACTTC	CASSFVPQGQYF
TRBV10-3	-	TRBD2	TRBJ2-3	TGTGCCATCAGTGAGTCGGGGCGAGCGGGGTTGGGCACAGATACGCAGTATTTT	CAISESGRAGLGTDTQYF
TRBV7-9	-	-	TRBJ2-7	TGTGCCAGCAGCTTAATGAGAGAATCCTACGAGCAGTACTTC	CASSLMRESYEQYF
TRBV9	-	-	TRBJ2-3	TGTGCCAGCAGCGTAGGGACAGTGGGAGATACGCAGTATTTT	CASSVGTVGDTQYF
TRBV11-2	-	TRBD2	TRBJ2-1	TGTGCCAGCAGCTTAGGAAGACTAGCGGTTAATGTGGAGCAGTTCTTC	CASSLGRLAVNVEQFF
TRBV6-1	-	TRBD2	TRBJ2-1	TGTGCCAGCGATTCGGGAGGGTGGAATGAGCAGTTCTTC	CASDSGGWNEQFF
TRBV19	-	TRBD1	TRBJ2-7	TGTGCCAGTAGTGCCTGGGACAGGCAATCCTACGAGCAGTACTTC	CASSAWDRQSYEQYF
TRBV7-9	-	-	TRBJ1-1	TGTGCCAGCAGCTTAGAAGGACTCCGGACTGAAGCTTTCTTT	CASSLEGLRTEAFF
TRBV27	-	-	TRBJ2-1	TGTGCCAGCAGTTCGTACTCGAGCTCCTACAATGAGCAGTTCTTC	CASSSYSSSYNEQFF
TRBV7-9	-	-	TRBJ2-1	TGTGCCAGCAGCTCCCTTATTCCCAATGAGCAGTTCTTC	CASSSLIPNEQFF
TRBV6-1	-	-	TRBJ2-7	TGTGCCAGCACCTTTGGGGGGACGAACTACGAGCAGTACTTC	CASTFGGTNYEQYF
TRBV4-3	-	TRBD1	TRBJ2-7	TGCGCCAGCAGCCAAGTAGGGACAGGGGGCGAGCAGTACTTC	CASSQVGTGGEQYF
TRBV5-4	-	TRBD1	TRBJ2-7	TGTGCCAGCAGCCTACTAGACAGGGACGGGAACGAGCAGTACTTC	CASSLLDRDGNEQYF
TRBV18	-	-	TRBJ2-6	TGTGCCAGCTCCGTGGTGGCTTCCGGGGCCAACGTCCTGACTTTC	CASSVVASGANVLTF
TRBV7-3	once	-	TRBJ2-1	TGTGCCAGCAGCTTCCAGACAGGACAGGAGCAGTTCTTC	CASSFQTGQEQFF
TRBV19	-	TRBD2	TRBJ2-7	TGTGCCAGTAGACCTAGCGGGAGGCCCTACGAGCAGTACTTC	CASRPSGRPYEQYF
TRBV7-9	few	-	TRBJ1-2	TGTGCCAGCAGCAGCCGGGATCTAAATGGCTACACCTTC	CASSSRDLNGYTF
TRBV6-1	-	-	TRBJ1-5	TGTGCCAGCAGTGAAGCGAATGCGCAACAGCCCCAGCATTTT	CASSEANAQQPQHF
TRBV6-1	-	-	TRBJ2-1	TGTGCCAGCAGCCGGACAGACAATGAGCAGTTCTTC	CASSRTDNEQFF
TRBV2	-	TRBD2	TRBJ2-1	TGTGCCAGCAGCCGAACTAGCGGGAGGGGGTACAATGAGCAGTTCTTC	CASSRTSGRGYNEQFF
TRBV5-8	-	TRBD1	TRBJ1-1	TGTGCCAGCAGCCTTGGACAGGGCTTAATCGCTGAAGCTTTCTTT	CASSLGQGLIAEAFF
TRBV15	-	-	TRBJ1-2	TGTGCCACCAGCAGTCAACGTCTGGAGAGCTATGGCTACACCTTC	CATSSQRLESYGYTF
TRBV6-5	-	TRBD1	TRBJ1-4	TGTGCCAGCAGTTACTCGGTCGGGACAGGGGATGAAAAACTGTTTTTT	CASSYSVGTGDEKLFF
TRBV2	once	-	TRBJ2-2	TGTGCCAGCAGAGAGAGAACGACCGGGGAGCTGTTTTTT	CASRERTTGELFF
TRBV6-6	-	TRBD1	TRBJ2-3	TGTGCCAGCAGTTCCCCGACAGGGGGCGTAGATACGCAGTATTTT	CASSSPTGGVDTQYF
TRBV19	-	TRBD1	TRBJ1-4	TGTGCCAGTAGTATTGACAGGGATAATGAAAAACTGTTTTTT	CASSIDRDNEKLFF
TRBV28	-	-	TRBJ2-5	TGTGCCAGCAGACAGGTGTCAGGCCGGGAGGAGACCCAGTACTTC	CASRQVSGREETQYF
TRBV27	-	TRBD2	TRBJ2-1	TGTGCCAGCAGTCCAACCACATTAATTCGACTAGCGGGAGTAAATGAGCAGTTCTTC	CASSPTTLIRLAGVNEQFF
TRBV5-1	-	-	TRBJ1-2	TGCGCCAGCAGCTTGGAGGCAGGGTCCTATGGCTACACCTTC	CASSLEAGSYGYTF
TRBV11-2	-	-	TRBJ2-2	TGTGCCAGCAGCTTACTAGCAAGCACCGGGGAGCTGTTTTTT	CASSLLASTGELFF
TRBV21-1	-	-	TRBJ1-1	TGTGCCAGCAGCAAAATCTCTGCCAGGGATGATGAAGCTTTCTTT	CASSKISARDDEAFF
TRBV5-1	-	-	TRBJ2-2	TGCGCCAGCAACGGGGGAGCGACCTATATGAACACCGGGGAGCTGTTTTTT	CASNGGATYMNTGELFF
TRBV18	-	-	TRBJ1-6	TGTGCCAGCTCACCCGGAAGGAGCTCCTATAATTCACCCCTCCACTTT	CASSPGRSSYNSPLHF
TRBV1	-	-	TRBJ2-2	TGCACCAGCAGCCTTGGGACTAGCACCGGGGAGCTGTTTTTT	CTSSLGTSTGELFF
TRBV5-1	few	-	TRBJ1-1	TGCGCCAGCAGCCCAGGGGATGGTTTAGCTTTCTTT	CASSPGDGLAFF
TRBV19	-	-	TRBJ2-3	TGTGCCAGTAGTAACAGGCAATTCGGGACAGATACGCAGTATTTT	CASSNRQFGTDTQYF